The source of this T cell receptor (beta chain) is a study of T cells expressing NK-cell markers. Study information: Sequencing covered eight donors, seven HCMV-seropositive and one seronegative.

Production of TCR beta cDNA relied on 5'RACE template switching with UMIs. TCRdb reprocessed the 5' RACE reads, keeping one entry per CDR3 protein, no DNA. The sample includes around 140,000 distinct CDR3 sequences. This CDR3 region has 17 residues. Germline-derived CDR1 and CDR2 are LGHDT and YNNKEL (reference sequence). Worth noting for this clonotype: What it binds is not known.

General study findings and limits: In a group of 5 or 6 donors, dominant NKG2C+ clonotypes represented roughly 1.0-7.0% of CD8+ T cells. Among a few donors, these clonotypes also ranked first in the CD3+CD56-NKG2C+ fraction.

Sample: blood T cells: a sorted CD56 or NKG2C T cell subset, CD4+ or CD8+ T cells, or bulk PBMC T cells (not recorded which). The TCR originated in a man between 18 and 35 years old in good health. J is TRBJ2-7 and V is TRBV3-1; TCRdb outputs TRBD2, but without DNA this stays unchecked. CDR3: CASSPSPEEGPTYEQYF.